This T cell receptor beta chain appears in the sequencing data of a study of vaccination effects on CD4 cells after COVID-19. Study as a whole: After the second dose, samples were taken at median day 72.

In the case of this clone: Its antigen remains unidentified.

TCRdb keeps only in-frame clones here, not all; method: immunoSEQ multiplex PCR. This sample has tens of thousands of clones, with approximately 70% found just once. Study results and limitations: Substantial clonal contraction characterized both infection- and vaccine-induced clones late after vaccination.

The germline gives CDR1 LNHNV, CDR2 YYDKDF (reference sequence). The CDR3 runs 16 residues. V lost 4 bases and J lost 2; bases outside the gene matches: 7. Sequencing was preceded by expansion of antigen-specific CD4+ T cells with viral peptide pools in the ViraFEST assay. Cells that had been cultured for ten to eleven days were the source of isolated CD4+ T cells. The cohort was immunized with two doses of either the BNT162b2 or mRNA-1273 vaccine. Negative nucleocapsid antibody tests before and after vaccination confirmed no previous SARS-CoV-2 infection. Half-medium replacement with IL-2 medium occurred on days 3 and 7.

The TCR sequence derives from a human donor who received a COVID-19 vaccine. V usage is TRBV15 and J usage is TRBJ2-5; 10 bases map to TRBD2. The material was CD4+ T cells from PBMCs cultured with HCoV-NL63 spike peptides, obtained after COVID-19 vaccination. CDR3: CATSISSGGGQETQYF. The CDR3 bases are TGTGCCACCAGCATTTCCAGCGGGGGGGGACAAGAGACCCAGTACTTC. Variable domain in full (rest from reference TRBV15 and TRBJ2-5): DAMVIQNPRYQVTQFGKPVTLSCSQTLNHNVMYWYQQKSSQAPKLLFHYYDKDFNNEADTPDNFQSRRPNTSFCFLDIRSPGLGDTAMYLCATSISSGGGQETQYFGPGTRLLVL.